This T cell receptor (beta chain) was retrieved from a study of blood T cell repertoires in COVID-19 (dated by TCRdb to between 2020 and 2021). Describing the broader study: The collaborator samples originated in the United States, Italy and Spain and spanned the acute and convalescent phases of COVID-19. The prospective study material was composed of cDNA or gDNA derived from T cells, B-cell-depleted T cells, or PBMCs. HLA class I and class II types, where available, came from metadata supplied by the sample provider rather than from assay-based typing. The sample metadata nearly always contained a de-identified subject ID, COVID-19 status, age in years and sex. Samples were obtained from the ongoing ImmuneRACE study (first 160 participants) and from 1,000 to 1,500 subjects provided by 6 global collaborators. The dataset comprised deeply sampled blood TCRbeta repertoires from subjects exposed to, actively infected with, or recovered from COVID-19. The repertoires were released in a freely available public database meant as a resource for research on the immune response to SARS-CoV-2. Beyond this particular receptor, the publication reports: How much clinical and demographic metadata was included differed by source and by participant, and the metadata was provided uncurated.

The collaborating institutions used their own protocols to collect whole blood in K2EDTA tubes. For TCRbeta analysis, collaborators shipped samples as frozen whole blood, isolated PBMCs, or DNA extracted from either of those sample types. TCRbeta CDR3 regions were amplified from genomic DNA using the immunoSEQ Assay, a bias-controlled multiplex PCR. In the original analysis: The number of nucleated cells in each sample was estimated by amplification of reference gene primers within the assay. To quantify the absolute abundance of each unique TCRbeta CDR3 rearrangement, sequence reads were collapsed and filtered. For each sample, productive Simpson clonality was calculated as the square root of Simpson's diversity index across productive rearrangements. What TCRdb holds here is the immuneACCESS table cut down to in-frame rearrangements. Part of the clones is not present; checked against another copy, under half of the missing clones reflect an unresolved V gene, and the others are unexplained. Clone size and V and J calls were adopted from that table, with D and trimming inferred from the DNA. The sample yields 160,000 or so clones; roughly nine tenths were counted once. The top ten clones comprise 3.5% to 4.5% of the sample.

A word on this clone: This clone's antigen is unknown. No base-level quality is on record; no much larger clone is a single base apart.

The germline V and J ends show losses of 4 bases and 4 bases respectively, and no gene match explains 9 bases of the junction. Inclusive of the bounding cysteine and phenylalanine, the CDR3 is 15 residues long. Only the CDR3 part of the read is kept: 45 bases, read in frame from the first base. From the germline V gene, CDR1 is SGDLS and CDR2 is YYNGEE. This TCR came from a woman in her 70s with acute or convalescent COVID-19. Source material: peripheral blood. In this chain, TRBV9 is recombined with TRBJ1-1, with 8 bases matching TRBD1. CDR3 sequence: CASSILQGGGTEAFF. The DNA sequence is as follows: TGTGCCAGCAGCATCCTACAGGGGGGTGGCACTGAAGCTTTCTTT.